The 19 T cell receptor beta chains in this list originate from one sample, sequenced in a study of cytomegalovirus exposure and HLA in healthy donors. TCRdb's table, derived via immunoSEQ multiplex PCR, lists solely in-frame clones and lacks some. The sample has about 330,000 clones, roughly 87% seen once; the top ten hold approximately 1.1%. Sample: PBMCs. The source of these receptors is a woman between 25 and 40 years old in good health and CMV-seropositive.

The chain combines TRBV11-2 with TRBJ2-4; perhaps TRBD1 as D (6 bases). The CDR3 runs 13 residues. Germline loops: CDR1 SGHAT, CDR2 FQNNGV. V dropped 3 bases and J dropped 8 bases, with 11 bases sitting between them. The CDR3 region is CASSFNRVYIQYF. The CDR3 nucleotides are TGTGCCAGCAGCTTTAACAGGGTATACATTCAGTACTTC.

The chain has TRBV29-1 and TRBJ2-7; TRBD1 matches at 7 bases. The CDR3 is 12 amino acids. The J segment lost 4 bases and the V segment lost 6 bases, leaving 6 bases of the junction unmatched. The germline V gene encodes CDR1 SQVTM and CDR2 ANQGSEA. The DNA for the CDR3 is TGCAGCGTGTACAGGGGTGCTTACGAGCAGTACTTC. As protein: CSVYRGAYEQYF.

CDR3 DNA sequence: TGCGCCAGCAGCTTACGGGACAGGTTGGGGGACGAGCAGTACTTC. This encodes CASSLRDRLGDEQYF. The rearrangement joins TRBV4-1 to TRBJ2-7; 8 nucleotides match TRBD1. After removal of 5 bases from V and 5 bases from J, the junction contained 11 bases not matched to a gene. This CDR3 comprises 15 residues. The V gene's germline CDR1 is MGHRA and CDR2 YSYEKL.

The chain employs TRBV7-8 and TRBJ2-7, with TRBD1 identical over 8 bases. Germline values: CDR1 SGHVS, CDR2 FQNEAQ. The CDR3 runs 15 residues. V lost 4 bases to trimming and J lost 2 bases; unmatched junction nucleotides: 7. CDR3 region: CASSYRTGSTYEQYF. Written as DNA, the CDR3 is TGTGCCAGCAGCTACAGGACAGGGTCCACCTACGAGCAGTACTTC.

This chain links TRBV9 with TRBJ2-6; no definite D call. With 0 bases removed from V and 2 bases from J, the gap between germline ends came to 6 bases. The CDR3 contains 15 residues. Germline V gene lookup returns CDR1 SGDLS and CDR2 YYNGEE. CDR3 nucleotide sequence: TGTGCCAGCAGCGTAGAGGTTGCTGGGGCCAACGTCCTGACTTTC. It yields the protein CASSVEVAGANVLTF. Filled out from reference TRBV9 and TRBJ2-6, the complete variable domain reads DSGVTQTPKHLITATGQRVTLRCSPRSGDLSVYWYQQSLDQGLQFLIQYYNGEERAKGNILERFSAQQFPDLHSELNLSSLELGDSALYFCASSVEVAGANVLTFGAGSRLTVL.

This sequence joins TRBV14 and TRBJ1-6; D not certain. V was pared by 0 bases and J by 1 base, with 4 bases between. The CDR3 has 15 amino acids. From germline, CDR1 is SGHDN and CDR2 FVKESK. The CDR3: CASSQDGSYNSPLHF. The DNA of the CDR3 is TGTGCCAGCAGCCAAGATGGGTCCTATAATTCACCCCTCCACTTT.

DNA of the CDR3: TGTGCCAGCAGTTTCACAGGGGTTGGGGCCAACGTCCTGACTTTC. This gives the protein CASSFTGVGANVLTF. The chain links TRBV27 to TRBJ2-6, with 7 bases fitting TRBD1. V was clipped by 3 bases and J by 3 bases; unmatched bases: 2. Looked up from germline, CDR1 is MNHEY and CDR2 is SMNVEV (reference sequence). The CDR3 runs to 15 residues.

Here the CDR3 DNA reads TGTGCCAGCAGCCCTTGGGGAACCAAAAACATTCAGTACTTC. It specifies CASSPWGTKNIQYF. The V call is TRBV5-4, the J call TRBJ2-4; D gene uncertain. V was cut by 4 bases and J by 2 bases, with 10 bases left in between. The CDR3 contains 14 residues. Germline V gives CDR1 SGHNT, CDR2 YYREEE (reference sequence).

This clone was found once. The chain links TRBV7-8 to TRBJ1-2, with D perhaps matching TRBD1 (6 bases). The CDR3 contains 15 residues. The V end was cut by 4 bases, the J end by 8 bases, with 20 bases between. Germline assignment: CDR1 SGHVS and CDR2 FQNEAQ. CDR3 in DNA: TGTGCCAGCAGCTCCCAGTCTACAGGGTATATCGGCTACACCTTC. Encoded protein: CASSSQSTGYIGYTF.

The V and J genes are TRBV2 and TRBJ1-5, with D perhaps TRBD1 (5 bases). The CDR3 length is 15 residues. Trimming shortened V by 3 bases and J by 4 bases, and 13 bases separated the two germline ends. Looked up from germline, CDR1 is SNHLY and CDR2 is FYNNEI. The CDR3 loop is CASSEGQIVNQPQHF. The DNA of the CDR3 is TGTGCCAGCAGTGAGGGGCAAATAGTAAATCAGCCCCAGCATTTT.

V gene TRBV15 combines with J gene TRBJ2-6; TRBD1 is a possible D gene (6 bases). Germline CDR1 and CDR2: LNHNV and YYDKDF (reference sequence). Trimming left V 3 bases short and J 1 base short, with 7 bases between. The CDR3 is 15 residues long. CDR3 loop: CATSSRGSGANVLTF. The CDR3 DNA follows: TGTGCCACCAGCAGCAGGGGTTCTGGGGCCAACGTCCTGACTTTC.

The rearrangement links TRBV28 to TRBJ2-7, with D possibly being TRBD1 (5 bases). The germline gives CDR1 MDHEN, CDR2 SYDVKM. Trimming took off 8 bases at V and 4 bases at J, with 18 bases between the two ends. The CDR3 loop spans 14 amino acids. The CDR3 loop reads CASLTPRDWYEQYF. Written as DNA, the CDR3 is TGTGCCAGCCTCACCCCCAGGGATTGGTACGAGCAGTACTTC.

This chain uses TRBV28 with TRBJ1-3, with D unresolved. The germline CDR1 and CDR2 sequences are MDHEN and SYDVKM. Trimming stripped 3 bases from V and 4 bases from J, with 10 bases between. The CDR3 is 14 residues long. The CDR3 sequence is CASSFSQRGNTIYF. The CDR3, as DNA: TGTGCCAGCAGTTTTTCCCAGCGGGGAAACACCATATATTTT.

This chain joins TRBV5-1 and TRBJ1-2; possible D gene TRBD1, 5 bases. The CDR3 has 13 residues. V dropped 6 bases and J dropped 3 bases, with 12 bases sitting between them. CDR1 and CDR2 (germline): SGHRS, YFSETQ. The CDR3, as DNA: TGCGCCAGCACAAGCGAGGGGTACTATGGCTACACCTTC. Its translation is CASTSEGYYGYTF.

This chain uses TRBV18 with TRBJ1-5; maybe TRBD1 (6 bases). The V and J ends lost 5 bases and 1 base respectively, with 9 bases between them. The CDR3 is 14 amino acids. The germline gives CDR1 KGHSH, CDR2 LQKENI. The CDR3 region is CASSDGQSNQPQHF. For the CDR3, the DNA is TGTGCCAGCTCAGACGGACAGAGCAATCAGCCCCAGCATTTT.

The genes are TRBV5-6 and TRBJ1-4, with a weak D call TRBD1 (5 bases). Trimming removed 6 bases from V and 4 bases from J, with 13 bases in between. This CDR3 contains 14 residues. The germline CDR1 and CDR2 sequences are SGHDT and YYEEEE. CDR3 in DNA: TGTGCCAGCAAACCGGGACGGGATAATGAAAAACTGTTTTTT. Translated: CASKPGRDNEKLFF.

The V and J genes are TRBV5-6 and TRBJ2-3, with D possibly TRBD2 on 6 matching bases. The V gene lost 3 bases and the J gene lost 1 base, with 18 bases spanning the gap. Germline V lookup: CDR1 SGHDT, CDR2 YYEEEE. The CDR3 runs 17 residues. The CDR3 loop is CASSSRWGVYGTDTQYF. For the CDR3, the DNA is TGTGCCAGCAGCTCTCGATGGGGGGTTTATGGCACAGATACGCAGTATTTT.

The rearrangement links TRBV18 to TRBJ2-1; no firm D call. Germline V gene sequence: CDR1 KGHSH, CDR2 LQKENI. This CDR3 is 13 amino acids long. The V and J ends lost 2 bases and 7 bases respectively, with 9 bases between them. CDR3 amino acids: CASSPVSGNEQFF. In DNA, the CDR3 is TGTGCCAGCTCACCAGTCAGTGGGAATGAGCAGTTCTTC.

The chain employs TRBV29-1 and TRBJ2-7; no reliable D call. V lost 4 bases, J lost 7 bases, and 14 bases lay in between. Germline V gene lookup returns CDR1 SQVTM and CDR2 ANQGSEA. The CDR3 length is 12 residues. The DNA for the CDR3 is TGCAGCGTTGGTGGTATGGATCGGGAGCAGTACTTC. This sequence encodes CSVGGMDREQYF.